Listed below are T cell receptor beta chains from one sample, sequenced in a study of shared clonotypes between healthy human individuals. Profiling relied on immunoSEQ multiplex PCR, and the TCRdb table lists in-frame clones only, not all of them. The data show roughly 2.5 million clones, with just over 90% seen just once and 0.11% to 0.15% held by the top ten. The sample consisted of naive CD4+ T cells sorted from blood. Receptors were obtained from a man between 18 and 35 years old in good health. The CDR3 runs from the conserved cysteine through the conserved F or W. The order of the fields is J gene, clone size, CDR3 length, V gene, D gene, CDR3 protein, CDR3 DNA. A D gene is named only where the DNA matches it firmly. Some rows mark clone size as missing; the rest say once, few, many or name a class of expanded clone.

j_gene: TRBJ2-5; abundance: NA; len: 16; v_gene: TRBV5-1; d_gene: TRBD2; CDR3aa: CASSLGVAGGQETQYF; CDR3nt: TGCGCCAGCAGCTTGGGAGTAGCGGGGGGACAAGAGACCCAGTACTTC
j_gene: TRBJ1-3; abundance: NA; len: 16; v_gene: TRBV30; d_gene: NA; CDR3aa: CAWTLGQLSSGNTIYF; CDR3nt: TGTGCCTGGACCCTAGGGCAGCTGAGCTCTGGAAACACCATATATTTT
j_gene: TRBJ2-3; abundance: NA; len: 16; v_gene: TRBV7-6; d_gene: TRBD2; CDR3aa: CASSKGLAGSTDTQYF; CDR3nt: TGTGCCAGCAGCAAGGGACTAGCGGGAAGCACAGATACGCAGTATTTT
j_gene: TRBJ1-1; abundance: NA; len: 17; v_gene: TRBV6-7; d_gene: NA; CDR3aa: CASTKPRFPYRNTEAFF; CDR3nt: TGTGCCAGCACTAAGCCCAGGTTCCCCTATAGGAACACTGAAGCTTTCTTT
j_gene: TRBJ1-6; abundance: NA; len: 16; v_gene: TRBV4-1; d_gene: NA; CDR3aa: CASSQGGLSYNSPLHF; CDR3nt: TGCGCCAGCAGCCAAGGAGGATTATCCTATAATTCACCCCTCCACTTT
j_gene: TRBJ2-7; abundance: NA; len: 12; v_gene: TRBV5-1; d_gene: NA; CDR3aa: CASSYVSGEQYF; CDR3nt: TGCGCCAGCAGCTATGTCAGTGGGGAGCAGTACTTC
j_gene: TRBJ1-5; abundance: NA; len: 13; v_gene: TRBV5-1; d_gene: TRBD1; CDR3aa: CASSLQPGGPQHF; CDR3nt: TGCGCCAGCAGCTTGCAGCCAGGGGGGCCCCAGCATTTT
j_gene: TRBJ1-4; abundance: NA; len: 17; v_gene: TRBV27; d_gene: TRBD1; CDR3aa: CASIKPGTGGHNEKLFF; CDR3nt: TGTGCCAGCATAAAACCCGGGACAGGAGGTCATAATGAAAAACTGTTTTTT
j_gene: TRBJ1-1; abundance: once; len: 14; v_gene: TRBV7-8; d_gene: NA; CDR3aa: CASSAPRVNTEAFF; CDR3nt: TGTGCCAGCAGCGCCCCCAGGGTGAACACTGAAGCTTTCTTT
j_gene: TRBJ2-2; abundance: NA; len: 17; v_gene: TRBV27; d_gene: TRBD2; CDR3aa: CASRLAGGLMNTGELFF; CDR3nt: TGTGCCAGCAGACTAGCGGGGGGGCTAATGAACACCGGGGAGCTGTTTTTT
j_gene: TRBJ2-5; abundance: NA; len: 13; v_gene: TRBV2; d_gene: NA; CDR3aa: CASRRLVGETQYF; CDR3nt: TGTGCCAGCAGGCGATTAGTGGGAGAGACCCAGTACTTC
j_gene: TRBJ2-3; abundance: NA; len: 15; v_gene: TRBV18; d_gene: TRBD2; CDR3aa: CASSPYGGITDTQYF; CDR3nt: TGTGCCAGCTCACCTTACGGGGGGATCACAGATACGCAGTATTTT
j_gene: TRBJ2-7; abundance: NA; len: 15; v_gene: TRBV15; d_gene: NA; CDR3aa: CATSRDQLGSYEQYF; CDR3nt: TGTGCCACCAGCAGAGACCAGCTGGGATCCTACGAGCAGTACTTC
j_gene: TRBJ1-2; abundance: NA; len: 16; v_gene: TRBV5-1; d_gene: TRBD1; CDR3aa: CASSSRTGGFNYGYTF; CDR3nt: TGCGCCAGCAGCTCTAGGACAGGGGGCTTCAACTATGGCTACACCTTC
j_gene: TRBJ2-2; abundance: NA; len: 16; v_gene: TRBV4-2; d_gene: TRBD2; CDR3aa: CASTTSGGLDTGELFF; CDR3nt: TGTGCCAGCACTACTAGCGGGGGGCTAGACACCGGGGAGCTGTTTTTT
j_gene: TRBJ2-1; abundance: NA; len: 17; v_gene: TRBV7-8; d_gene: TRBD2; CDR3aa: CASSLALGVSGYNEQFF; CDR3nt: TGTGCCAGCAGCTTAGCGCTGGGCGTTAGCGGGTACAATGAGCAGTTCTTC
j_gene: TRBJ2-2; abundance: NA; len: 16; v_gene: TRBV5-1; d_gene: NA; CDR3aa: CASRDPLTILTGELFF; CDR3nt: TGCGCCAGCAGGGACCCCTTGACTATCCTCACCGGGGAGCTGTTTTTT
j_gene: TRBJ1-4; abundance: NA; len: 13; v_gene: TRBV4-3; d_gene: NA; CDR3aa: CASSQEEGEKLFF; CDR3nt: TGCGCCAGCAGCCAAGAAGAGGGCGAAAAACTGTTTTTT
j_gene: TRBJ2-3; abundance: NA; len: 15; v_gene: TRBV9; d_gene: TRBD2; CDR3aa: CASSKLAGGPDTQYF; CDR3nt: TGTGCCAGCAGCAAACTAGCGGGGGGCCCAGATACGCAGTATTTT
j_gene: TRBJ2-2; abundance: NA; len: 14; v_gene: TRBV5-4; d_gene: NA; CDR3aa: CASSLLGGDGELFF; CDR3nt: TGTGCCAGCAGCTTGTTAGGGGGGGACGGGGAGCTGTTTTTT
j_gene: TRBJ2-5; abundance: NA; len: 14; v_gene: TRBV6-1; d_gene: NA; CDR3aa: CASSGGLPPETQYF; CDR3nt: TGTGCCAGCAGTGGGGGTCTCCCTCCGGAGACCCAGTACTTC
j_gene: TRBJ1-1; abundance: NA; len: 17; v_gene: TRBV10-3; d_gene: TRBD1; CDR3aa: CAINPTGGRYMNTEAFF; CDR3nt: TGTGCCATCAACCCGACAGGGGGCCGTTACATGAACACTGAAGCTTTCTTT
j_gene: TRBJ1-5; abundance: NA; len: 14; v_gene: TRBV7-2; d_gene: TRBD1; CDR3aa: CASSLYDRVQPQHF; CDR3nt: TGTGCCAGCAGCTTATATGACAGGGTTCAGCCCCAGCATTTT
j_gene: TRBJ2-5; abundance: NA; len: 18; v_gene: TRBV18; d_gene: TRBD2; CDR3aa: CASSPRLAGDGGQETQYF; CDR3nt: TGTGCCAGCTCACCACGACTAGCGGGAGATGGAGGGCAAGAGACCCAGTACTTC